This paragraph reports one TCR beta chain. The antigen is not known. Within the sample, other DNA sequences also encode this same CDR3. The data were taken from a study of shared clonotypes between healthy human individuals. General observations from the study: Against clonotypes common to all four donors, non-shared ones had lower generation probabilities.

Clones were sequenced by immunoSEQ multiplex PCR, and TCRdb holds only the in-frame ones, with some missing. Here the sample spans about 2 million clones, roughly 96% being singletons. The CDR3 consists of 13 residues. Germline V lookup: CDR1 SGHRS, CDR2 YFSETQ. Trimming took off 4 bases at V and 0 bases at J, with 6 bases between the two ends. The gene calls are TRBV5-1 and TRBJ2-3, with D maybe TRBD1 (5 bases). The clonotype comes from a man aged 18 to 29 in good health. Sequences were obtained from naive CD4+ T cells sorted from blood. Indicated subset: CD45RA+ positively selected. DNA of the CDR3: TGCGCCAGCAGCGCAGGGAGCACAGATACGCAGTATTTT. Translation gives CASSAGSTDTQYF. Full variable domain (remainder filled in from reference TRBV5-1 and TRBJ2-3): KAGVTQTPRYLIKTRGQQVTLSCSPISGHRSVSWYQQTPGQGLQFLFEYFSETQRNKGNFPGRFSGRQFSNSRSEMNVSTLELGDSALYLCASSAGSTDTQYFGPGTRLTVL.